These 23 T cell receptor beta chains came from one sample sequenced in a study of Tregs in tolerant kidney transplant recipients. Some clones are missing from TCRdb's copy, which holds only in-frame ones; the method was immunoSEQ multiplex PCR. The repertoire holds roughly 80,000 clones, with under 95% as singletons. The source material was Tregs from blood, sampled before the transplant. These receptors came from a human donor who received a combined kidney and bone marrow transplant.

The genes are TRBV5-4 and TRBJ2-5; perhaps TRBD2 as D (6 bases). The better agreement between TRBJ2-7 and the DNA end casts doubt on the J call. This CDR3 contains 16 residues. CDR1 and CDR2 (germline): SGHNT, YYREEE (reference sequence). In nucleotides, the CDR3 is TGTGCCAGCAGCTTGAGGGTTGTGGGGGGTGGCGACGAGCAGTACTTC. The encoded protein is CASSLRVVGGGDEQYF.

The rearrangement joins TRBV5-1 to TRBJ2-7, with 8 bases aligning to TRBD1. This CDR3 spans 15 amino acids. CDR1 is SGHRS, CDR2 YFSETQ, per germline. The V and J ends lost 0 bases and 3 bases, in that order; junction bases with no gene match: 5. In DNA form, the CDR3 reads TGCGCCAGCAGCTTGGAACAGGGGGGAATCTACGAGCAGTACTTC. Its protein is CASSLEQGGIYEQYF.

The J gene is TRBJ1-1, the V gene TRBV18; 9 nucleotides align to TRBD1. Germline trimming cut 5 bases from V and 6 bases from J; bases unmatched to any gene: 1. The V gene's germline CDR1 is KGHSH and CDR2 LQKENI. This CDR3 spans 12 amino acids. As DNA, the CDR3 is TGTGCCAGCTCAGGACAGGGGTCTGAAGCTTTCTTT. As protein: CASSGQGSEAFF. The full variable domain, in which reference TRBV18 and TRBJ1-1 provide the parts outside the CDR3, is NAGVMQNPRHLVRRRGQEARLRCSPMKGHSHVYWYRQLPEEGLKFMVYLQKENIIDESGMPKERFSAEFPKEGPSILRIQQVVRGDSAAYFCASSGQGSEAFFGQGTRLTVV.

CDR3 DNA: TGTGCCAGGGACCCCGGGGGGACCGGGGAGCTGTTTTTT. This encodes CARDPGGTGELFF. This rearrangement joins TRBV19 to TRBJ2-2; TRBD2 matches 7 bases. This CDR3 contains 13 residues. V gave up 9 bases and J gave up 5 bases; unmatched junction bases: 6. Germline loops: CDR1 LNHDA, CDR2 SQIVND (reference sequence).

The genes are TRBV19 and TRBJ2-5; 12 bases align to TRBD2. CDR1 and CDR2 from the germline V gene are LNHDA and SQIVND (reference sequence). V lost 5 bases, J lost 5 bases, and 6 bases stayed unmatched. This CDR3 is built from 15 residues. CDR3 bases: TGTGCCAGTAGTCCCCTAGCGGGAGGGCCGGAGACCCAGTACTTC. This sequence encodes CASSPLAGGPETQYF.

The CDR3, as DNA: TGTGCCAGCAGCCAACTCGGTTCTGGGACCTACGAGCAGTACTTC. It yields the protein CASSQLGSGTYEQYF. This sequence joins TRBV4-2 and TRBJ2-5; D is undetermined. The assigned J gene may be wrong: the sequence end matches TRBJ2-7 better. Germline loops: CDR1 LGHNA, CDR2 YNFKEQ. The CDR3 contains 15 residues.

V gene TRBV9 combines with J gene TRBJ2-2, with 10 nucleotides matching TRBD1. With 0 bases clipped from V and 6 bases from J, the junction kept 11 bases outside the gene matches. The CDR3 runs 18 residues. CDR1 is SGDLS, CDR2 YYNGEE, per germline. This CDR3 reads CASSVAPGQGGWAGELFF. In nucleotides, the CDR3 is TGTGCCAGCAGCGTAGCCCCCGGACAGGGGGGATGGGCCGGGGAGCTGTTTTTT.

The chain has TRBV7-9 and TRBJ1-4, with D unclear. Germline V lookup: CDR1 SEHNR, CDR2 FQNEAQ (reference sequence). There are 14 residues in the CDR3. Trimming removed 1 base at V and 4 bases at J, with 7 bases between. The CDR3 loop reads CASSLEHVNEKLFF. For the CDR3, the DNA is TGTGCCAGCAGCTTAGAACACGTTAATGAAAAACTGTTTTTT. Using reference TRBV7-9 and TRBJ1-4 for the parts outside the CDR3, the full variable domain is DTGVSQNPRHKITKRGQNVTFRCDPISEHNRLYWYRQTLGQGPEFLTYFQNEAQLEKSRLLSDRFSAERPKGSFSTLEIQRTEQGDSAMYLCASSLEHVNEKLFFGSGTQLSVL.

The rearrangement links TRBV28 to TRBJ2-7; unclear D gene. The V gene's germline CDR1 is MDHEN and CDR2 SYDVKM. The V end was cut by 3 bases, the J end by 1 base, with 10 bases between. The CDR3 has 14 amino acids. CDR3 region: CASSFPGKSYEQYF. The DNA of the CDR3 is TGTGCCAGCAGTTTCCCCGGTAAATCCTACGAGCAGTACTTC.

V usage is TRBV15 and J usage is TRBJ1-1; TRBD1 matches at 7 bases. Germline CDR1 is LNHNV and CDR2 is YYDKDF (reference sequence). Trimming at V came to 1 base and at J to 6 bases, leaving 5 bases not matched to a gene. The CDR3 totals 14 residues. The CDR3 DNA is TGTGCCACCAGCAGAGCACAGGGGAGCGCTGAAGCTTTCTTT. It translates to CATSRAQGSAEAFF. The whole variable domain, filled in from reference TRBV15 and TRBJ1-1, reads DAMVIQNPRYQVTQFGKPVTLSCSQTLNHNVMYWYQQKSSQAPKLLFHYYDKDFNNEADTPDNFQSRRPNTSFCFLDIRSPGLGDTAMYLCATSRAQGSAEAFFGQGTRLTVV.

The CDR3 is CASSPGHLGGEAFF. The CDR3 DNA follows: TGCGCCAGCAGCCCAGGACACCTCGGAGGAGAAGCTTTCTTT. This rearrangement joins TRBV5-1 to TRBJ1-1, with TRBD1 as a possible D gene (5 bases). This CDR3 comprises 14 residues. Per the germline V gene, CDR1 is SGHRS and CDR2 is YFSETQ. V was pared by 4 bases and J by 8 bases, with 18 bases between.

This chain uses TRBV5-1 with TRBJ2-5, with D possibly being TRBD1 (6 bases). The CDR3 is 15 residues long. The germline V gene has CDR1 SGHRS and CDR2 YFSETQ. Deletions cut 0 bases from V and 5 bases from J, with 14 bases between. The CDR3 DNA reads as TGCGCCAGCAGCTTGGTCCAGGGGAGAGGGGAGACCCAGTACTTC. This translates into CASSLVQGRGETQYF.

CDR3 in DNA: TGTGCCAGCAGCGTAATGTACACCGGGGAGCTGTTTTTT. It specifies CASSVMYTGELFF. The gene calls are TRBV9 and TRBJ2-2; D is undetermined. Trimming left V 1 base short and J 3 bases short, with 4 bases between. The CDR3 is 13 residues long. Germline V CDR1 and CDR2: SGDLS, YYNGEE.

This clone appeared once. V and J are TRBV2 and TRBJ1-5; no clear D gene. Germline V gene sequence: CDR1 SNHLY, CDR2 FYNNEI. The CDR3 has 13 residues. With 1 base removed from V and 3 bases from J, the gap between germline ends came to 4 bases. In DNA, the CDR3 is TGTGCCAGCAGTGAAGGGTCCAATCAGCCCCAGCATTTT. Translated: CASSEGSNQPQHF. The entire variable domain, with the rest obtained from reference TRBV2 and TRBJ1-5, is as follows: EPEVTQTPSHQVTQMGQEVILRCVPISNHLYFYWYRQILGQKVEFLVSFYNNEISEKSEIFDDQFSVERPDGSNFTLKIRSTKLEDSAMYFCASSEGSNQPQHFGDGTRLSIL.

V is TRBV6-5 and J is TRBJ2-7; 9 bases match TRBD2. J gave up 4 bases and V 4 bases, and 8 bases lay outside the gene matches. The CDR3 length is 15 residues. CDR1 MNHEY and CDR2 SVGAGI come from the germline V gene. CDR3 sequence: CASSSSFSGSYEQYF. CDR3 DNA sequence: TGTGCCAGCAGTTCTTCTTTTAGCGGGAGTTACGAGCAGTACTTC.

The chain uses TRBV19 and TRBJ2-3; 11 nucleotides line up with TRBD2. In germline, CDR1 is LNHDA, CDR2 SQIVND (reference sequence). The CDR3 length is 16 residues. With V trimmed by 1 base and J by 2 bases, 2 bases remained unmatched. The CDR3 bases are TGTGCCAGTAGTATAGTAGCGGGAGGGCCCACAGATACGCAGTATTTT. Protein: CASSIVAGGPTDTQYF. The whole variable domain, remainder taken from reference TRBV19 and TRBJ2-3, is DGGITQSPKYLFRKEGQNVTLSCEQNLNHDAMYWYRQDPGQGLRLIYYSQIVNDFQKGDIAEGYSVSREKKESFPLTVTSAQKNPTAFYLCASSIVAGGPTDTQYFGPGTRLTVL.

This chain joins TRBV28 and TRBJ1-1; D gene unclear. The CDR3 consists of 13 residues. Germline assignment: CDR1 MDHEN and CDR2 SYDVKM. The V and J ends lost 7 bases and 1 base respectively, with 10 bases between them. In DNA form, the CDR3 reads TGTGCCAGCACCCAAGCCACGAACACTGAAGCTTTCTTT. Its translation is CASTQATNTEAFF.

The chain recombines TRBV5-5 with TRBJ1-6; D might be TRBD1 (5 bases). V was cut by 0 bases and J by 9 bases, with 10 bases left in between. Germline-derived CDR1 and CDR2 are SGHKS and YYEKEE (reference sequence). This CDR3 contains 14 residues. CDR3 sequence (DNA): TGTGCCAGCAGCTTGGACCCAGGGTTTTCACCCCTCCACTTT. It encodes CASSLDPGFSPLHF.

This clone has only one observation. The rearrangement links TRBV9 to TRBJ1-2; D perhaps matches TRBD1 (5 bases). CDR1 is SGDLS and CDR2 is YYNGEE in the germline V gene. This CDR3 region has 13 residues. Trimming cost V 3 bases and J 5 bases, with 11 bases left between them. The CDR3 here is CASSATGRYGYTF. The CDR3 DNA reads TGTGCCAGCAGCGCCACAGGAAGGTATGGCTACACCTTC.

This chain connects TRBV5-1 to TRBJ1-3, with a tentative D call TRBD1 (6 bases). Germline-derived CDR1 and CDR2 are SGHRS and YFSETQ. V lost 1 base to trimming and J lost 2 bases, with 16 bases between them. CDR3 length: 17 amino acids. The DNA of the CDR3 is TGCGCCAGCAGCTTGTTCGGGGGGCGAGGGACTGGAAACACCATATATTTT. Its translation: CASSLFGGRGTGNTIYF.

This chain connects TRBV7-9 to TRBJ2-2; maybe TRBD2 (6 bases). This CDR3 has 15 amino acids. CDR1 SEHNR and CDR2 FQNEAQ come from the germline V gene (reference sequence). The V end lost 6 bases, the J end lost 0 bases, and 11 bases lay between the germline ends. The CDR3 sequence is CASRKAGTNTGELFF. CDR3 sequence (DNA): TGTGCCAGCAGAAAAGCGGGTACGAACACCGGGGAGCTGTTTTTT.

The genes are TRBV2 and TRBJ1-2; possibly TRBD1 for D (5 bases). CDR1 is SNHLY, CDR2 FYNNEI, per germline. CDR3 length: 14 residues. V lost 6 bases to trimming and J lost 0 bases, with 11 bases between them. CDR3 DNA: TGTGCCAGCAGCCCGGGGACCACTAACTATGGCTACACCTTC. Encoded protein: CASSPGTTNYGYTF.

The rearrangement uses TRBV7-9 and TRBJ1-5; the match to TRBD1 covers 9 bases. Germline-derived CDR1 and CDR2 are SEHNR and FQNEAQ (reference sequence). The CDR3 sequence is 15 residues long. The V segment lost 5 bases and the J segment 6 bases; nucleotides outside the gene matches: 8. The CDR3 is CASSPRTGEAQPQHF. DNA for the CDR3: TGTGCCAGCAGCCCCCGGACAGGGGAGGCTCAGCCCCAGCATTTT.